This TCR beta chain was recovered during a study of technical replicates of blood from a handful of donors. TCRdb's copy holds only in-frame clones and misses some; the assay was immunoSEQ multiplex PCR. The repertoire holds 65,000 to 90,000 clones, approximately 98% seen once, with roughly 0.2% in the top ten. Details on this clone: The identical CDR3 is also encoded by other nucleotide sequences in the sample.

The V gene lost 4 bases and the J gene lost 4 bases, with 9 bases spanning the gap. The CDR3 length is 12 residues. Germline loops: CDR1 SGHRS, CDR2 YFSETQ. The V call is TRBV5-1, the J call TRBJ2-7; a possible D gene is TRBD1 (5 bases). Input material: T cells isolated from PBMCs. The clonotype was recovered from a human donor in good health. DNA for the CDR3: TGCGCCAGCAGCGGCCAGGGTTACGAGCAGTACTTC. It is translated as CASSGQGYEQYF.